This T cell receptor (beta chain) was captured by sequencing in a study of cytomegalovirus exposure and HLA in healthy donors. Healthy bone marrow donors formed the donor group. Trimming removed 1 base at V and 3 bases at J, with 9 bases between. The CDR3 has 14 amino acids. CDR1 and CDR2 (germline): SGHAT, FQNNGV. In the case of this clone: Its antigen is as yet unknown.

PCR used 60 Vbeta primers and 13 Jbeta primers. Using immunoSEQ multiplex PCR, the repertoire was profiled, and TCRdb retains in-frame clones only, with some absent. The sample holds approximately 47,000 clones. Findings and caveats of the study: Looking again later, the authors saw that most CMV-associated TCR beta chains seemed HLA-restricted. The productive fraction for most TCR beta V segments was about 87% or about 30% in an earlier analysis. Common viral pathogens seemed, in a later analysis, to connect with several of the most significant clusters.

The clonotype comes from a male donor in good health and CMV-seronegative. The chain joins TRBV11-2 to TRBJ1-1; maybe TRBD1 (5 bases). The specimen sequenced was PBMCs. This CDR3 reads CASSLARVDTEAFF. The CDR3 DNA reads TGTGCCAGCAGCTTAGCCAGGGTGGACACTGAAGCTTTCTTT.